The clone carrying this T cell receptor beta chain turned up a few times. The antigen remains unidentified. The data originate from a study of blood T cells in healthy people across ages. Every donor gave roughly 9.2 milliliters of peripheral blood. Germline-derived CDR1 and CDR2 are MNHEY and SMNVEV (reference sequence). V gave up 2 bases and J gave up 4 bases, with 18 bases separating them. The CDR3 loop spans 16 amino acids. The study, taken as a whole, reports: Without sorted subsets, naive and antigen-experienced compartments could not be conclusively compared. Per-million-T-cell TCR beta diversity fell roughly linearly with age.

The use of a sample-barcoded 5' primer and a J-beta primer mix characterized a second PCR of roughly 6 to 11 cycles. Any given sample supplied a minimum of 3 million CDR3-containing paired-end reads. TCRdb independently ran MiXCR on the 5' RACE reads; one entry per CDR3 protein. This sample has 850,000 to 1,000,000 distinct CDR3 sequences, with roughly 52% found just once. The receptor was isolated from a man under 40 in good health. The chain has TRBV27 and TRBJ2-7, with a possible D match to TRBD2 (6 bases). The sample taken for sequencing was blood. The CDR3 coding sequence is TGTGCCAGCAGTTTAACCGGACGGACGGACTATTACGAGCAGTACTTC. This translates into CASSLTGRTDYYEQYF.